This passage covers 26 T cell receptor beta chains from one sample sequenced in a study of control samples from healthy donors and cancer patients (dated by TCRdb to the early 2020s). Library construction relied on the immunoSEQ multiplex PCR assay. TCRdb provides this immuneACCESS table in a form limited to in-frame rearrangements. Some clones are lacking; in checked studies, under half of them reflect an unresolved V gene, and why the rest are absent is not known. Across this sample there are approximately 150,000 clones, with 75% to 95% seen only once. The ten largest make up approximately 2.9% of the sample. Sequenced: blood. These receptors were taken from a man in his thirties or forties in good health.

The chain couples TRBV29-1 to TRBJ1-5; D is undetermined. The CDR3 sequence is 12 residues long. Germline CDR1 and CDR2: SQVTM and ANQGSEA. V dropped 0 bases and J dropped 2 bases, with 2 bases sitting between them. DNA of the CDR3: TGCAGCGTTGAAGAAGGCAATCAGCCCCAGCATTTT. The encoded protein is CSVEEGNQPQHF. Full variable domain (remainder filled in from reference TRBV29-1 and TRBJ1-5): SAVISQKPSRDICQRGTSLTIQCQVDSQVTMMFWYRQQPGQSLTLIATANQGSEATYESGFVIDKFPISRPNLTFSTLTVSNMSPEDSSIYLCSVEEGNQPQHFGDGTRLSIL.

This clone was detected once. V gene TRBV6-1 combines with J gene TRBJ2-7, with 7 bases that match TRBD1. The CDR3 length is 13 residues. Germline V gene sequence: CDR1 MNHNS, CDR2 SASEGT. Trimming removed 3 bases from V and 3 bases from J; junction bases left unmatched: 2. The chain's CDR3 is CASSEGQIYEQYF. As DNA, the CDR3 is TGTGCCAGCAGTGAGGGACAGATCTACGAGCAGTACTTC.

The chain joins TRBV28 to TRBJ1-1; TRBD1 might be the D (5 bases). This CDR3 comprises 13 residues. Germline CDR1 reads MDHEN; CDR2 reads SYDVKM. The ends were cut back, 2 bases at V and 7 bases at J, with 11 bases in the middle. As DNA, the CDR3 is TGTGCCAGCAGTTTAGGGTTACAGGTTGAAGCTTTCTTT. It yields the protein CASSLGLQVEAFF. Complete variable domain (other parts from reference TRBV28 and TRBJ1-1): DVKVTQSSRYLVKRTGEKVFLECVQDMDHENMFWYRQDPGLGLRLIYFSYDVKMKEKGDIPEGYSVSREKKERFSLILESASTNQTSMYLCASSLGLQVEAFFGQGTRLTVV.

The chain uses TRBV28 and TRBJ2-2; 7 nucleotides align to TRBD1. Trimming at V came to 7 bases and at J to 6 bases, leaving 2 bases not matched to a gene. CDR1 and CDR2 from the germline V gene are MDHEN and SYDVKM. The CDR3 runs 12 residues. CDR3 in amino acids: CASTGTAGELFF. The CDR3 nucleotides are TGTGCCAGCACCGGGACAGCCGGGGAGCTGTTTTTT.

V usage is TRBV7-9 and J usage is TRBJ2-1; TRBD2 matches at 13 bases. CDR1 is SEHNR and CDR2 is FQNEAQ in the germline V gene (reference sequence). The CDR3 has 15 residues. V shed 4 bases and J 7 bases; nucleotides not matched to a gene: 4. The CDR3 nucleotides are TGTGCCAGCAGCTCAACTAGCGGGGGGGCAAATGAGCAGTTCTTC. Translation: CASSSTSGGANEQFF. The full variable domain, its missing parts supplied by reference TRBV7-9 and TRBJ2-1, is DTGVSQNPRHKITKRGQNVTFRCDPISEHNRLYWYRQTLGQGPEFLTYFQNEAQLEKSRLLSDRFSAERPKGSFSTLEIQRTEQGDSAMYLCASSSTSGGANEQFFGPGTRLTVL.

The rearrangement joins TRBV9 to TRBJ2-7, with 9 bases matching TRBD2. CDR3 size: 15 residues. Germline V gives CDR1 SGDLS, CDR2 YYNGEE. The junction had 1 base not matched to a gene; V was cut back by 0 bases and J by 0 bases. CDR3 sequence: CASSVGTSVSYEQYF. In nucleotides, the CDR3 is TGTGCCAGCAGCGTAGGGACTAGCGTCTCCTACGAGCAGTACTTC. The entire variable domain, with the rest obtained from reference TRBV9 and TRBJ2-7, is as follows: DSGVTQTPKHLITATGQRVTLRCSPRSGDLSVYWYQQSLDQGLQFLIQYYNGEERAKGNILERFSAQQFPDLHSELNLSSLELGDSALYFCASSVGTSVSYEQYFGPGTRLTVT.

The chain uses TRBV7-9 and TRBJ2-3; a possible D gene is TRBD2 (5 bases). Trimming left V 1 base short and J 6 bases short, with 17 bases between. The CDR3 covers 16 residues. The germline gives CDR1 SEHNR, CDR2 FQNEAQ (reference sequence). The CDR3 DNA is TGTGCCAGCAGCTTAGTCCTTGGGCTAGCCGGGGATACGCAGTATTTT. It codes for CASSLVLGLAGDTQYF.

The CDR3 DNA reads TGTGCCAGCAGCTTATTAACTCTCGACAGGGTTGACTATGGCTACACCTTC. It yields the protein CASSLLTLDRVDYGYTF. The gene calls are TRBV7-9 and TRBJ1-2; 7 nucleotides match TRBD1. This CDR3 is built from 17 residues. Trimming cost V 2 bases and J 3 bases; bases outside gene matches: 12. Germline CDR1 reads SEHNR; CDR2 reads FQNEAQ (reference sequence).

The rearrangement uses TRBV5-6 and TRBJ2-1, with TRBD1 matching 9 bases. The CDR3 is made up of 17 amino acids. Per germline, CDR1 SGHDT and CDR2 YYEEEE. The V and J ends lost 3 bases and 4 bases, in that order; junction bases with no gene match: 11. CDR3 in DNA: TGTGCCAGCAGCTCAGCCCAACAGGGGGCGTCTTACAATGAGCAGTTCTTC. Protein: CASSSAQQGASYNEQFF.

The J gene is TRBJ2-7, the V gene TRBV2; 9 nucleotides line up with TRBD2. Looked up from germline, CDR1 is SNHLY and CDR2 is FYNNEI. The CDR3 length is 18 residues. V lost 5 bases and J lost 4; bases outside the gene matches: 18. This chain's CDR3 is CASSPESALAGSLYEQYF. The DNA for the CDR3 is TGTGCCAGCAGTCCAGAGTCCGCCCTAGCGGGATCCCTTTACGAGCAGTACTTC.

The table lists this clone with a count of one. The gene calls are TRBV7-8 and TRBJ2-2; D uncertain. V was shortened by 4 bases and J by 1 base, with 10 bases between the two germline ends. Germline V lookup: CDR1 SGHVS, CDR2 FQNEAQ. The CDR3 is made up of 15 amino acids. The CDR3 DNA reads as TGTGCCAGCAGCTCATGGGAATTGAACACCGGGGAGCTGTTTTTT. Translating gives CASSSWELNTGELFF.

J is TRBJ2-7 and V is TRBV27; D may be TRBD1 (5 bases). The germline CDR1 and CDR2 sequences are MNHEY and SMNVEV (reference sequence). V was cut by 5 bases and J by 3 bases, with 14 bases left in between. The CDR3 is 14 residues long. The CDR3 here is CASSLSGWGYEQYF. CDR3 DNA sequence: TGTGCCAGCAGTCTCTCAGGGTGGGGCTACGAGCAGTACTTC.

About this clone: The same CDR3 is also encoded by other DNA sequences in this sample. The gene calls are TRBV5-1 and TRBJ2-3, with D hard to call. V lost 3 bases to trimming and J lost 0 bases, with 5 bases between them. This CDR3 region has 13 residues. Germline V lookup: CDR1 SGHRS, CDR2 YFSETQ. The DNA of the CDR3 is TGCGCCAGCAGCTCCGACAGCACAGATACGCAGTATTTT. Protein sequence: CASSSDSTDTQYF. Drawing the rest from reference TRBV5-1 and TRBJ2-3, the complete variable domain is KAGVTQTPRYLIKTRGQQVTLSCSPISGHRSVSWYQQTPGQGLQFLFEYFSETQRNKGNFPGRFSGRQFSNSRSEMNVSTLELGDSALYLCASSSDSTDTQYFGPGTRLTVL.

The rearrangement joins TRBV5-6 to TRBJ2-1; the match to TRBD2 covers 12 bases. Germline V gene sequence: CDR1 SGHDT, CDR2 YYEEEE. This CDR3 has 12 residues. V shed 4 bases, J shed 13 bases, and the junction held 3 bases outside the gene matches. This CDR3 reads CASSTTSGGQFF. DNA of the CDR3: TGTGCCAGCAGCACGACTAGCGGGGGACAGTTCTTC.

The CDR3 DNA sequence: TGTGCCAGCAGTGAAAGGGTTGGGAGGGCTAATGAAAAACTGTTTTTT. Translation: CASSERVGRANEKLFF. The V and J genes are TRBV6-1 and TRBJ1-4; D not resolved. The V gene's germline CDR1 is MNHNS and CDR2 SASEGT. V lost 2 bases to trimming and J lost 3 bases, with 13 bases between them. The CDR3 sequence is 16 residues long.

This chain uses TRBV5-6 with TRBJ2-7; possible D gene TRBD1, 5 bases. The germline gives CDR1 SGHDT, CDR2 YYEEEE. With 1 base removed from V and 2 bases from J, the gap between germline ends came to 10 bases. This CDR3 spans 14 amino acids. The CDR3 reads CASSLTGRTYEQYF. In DNA form, the CDR3 reads TGTGCCAGCAGCTTGACAGGCCGTACCTACGAGCAGTACTTC.

The chain uses TRBV7-9 and TRBJ2-6; 8 bases are shared with TRBD1. V lost 5 bases, J lost 0 bases, and 9 bases stayed unmatched. Germline V gene data show CDR1 as SEHNR and CDR2 as FQNEAQ (reference sequence). This CDR3 contains 18 residues. DNA of the CDR3: TGTGCCAGCAGCCCCCGGGACAGGAGTTACTCTGGGGCCAACGTCCTGACTTTC. Translation gives CASSPRDRSYSGANVLTF.

The chain joins TRBV9 to TRBJ2-3, with 7 nucleotides matching TRBD2. The CDR3 is 14 amino acids. From germline, CDR1 is SGDLS and CDR2 YYNGEE. Losses at the gene ends were 5 bases for V and 2 bases for J; bases not matched to a gene: 5. The CDR3 here is CASSRLALTDTQYF. The CDR3 DNA reads TGTGCCAGCAGTCGACTAGCCCTCACAGATACGCAGTATTTT.

The chain uses TRBV5-6 and TRBJ1-2; no definite D call. The germline CDR1 and CDR2 sequences are SGHDT and YYEEEE. The V end was cut by 6 bases, the J end by 4 bases, with 16 bases between. This CDR3 is built from 14 residues. CDR3 in amino acids: CASTSRQNPYGYTF. CDR3 nucleotide sequence: TGTGCCAGCACCTCACGGCAAAACCCCTATGGCTACACCTTC.

V and J are TRBV5-5 and TRBJ1-1, with 7 positions matching TRBD1. Germline CDR1 SGHKS, CDR2 YYEKEE (reference sequence). The J segment lost 5 bases and the V segment lost 1 base, leaving 2 bases of the junction unmatched. The CDR3 length is 13 residues. The CDR3 loop is CASSLIRGTEAFF. DNA for the CDR3: TGTGCCAGCAGCTTGATCAGGGGGACTGAAGCTTTCTTT.

The chain combines TRBV6-1 with TRBJ1-3; D gene unclear. The CDR3 runs 17 residues. Trimming took 4 bases from V and 0 from J, leaving 16 bases between them. Germline V gene lookup returns CDR1 MNHNS and CDR2 SASEGT. CDR3 region: CASSGGMRISSGNTIYF. The CDR3 nucleotides read TGTGCCAGCAGTGGAGGGATGAGGATAAGCTCTGGAAACACCATATATTTT.

The chain links TRBV18 to TRBJ1-6; TRBD1 might be the D (6 bases). Germline V gives CDR1 KGHSH, CDR2 LQKENI. The CDR3 contains 13 residues. The ends were cut back, 3 bases at V and 7 bases at J, with 7 bases in the middle. CDR3 loop: CASSPDRNSPLHF. Here the CDR3 DNA reads TGTGCCAGCTCACCGGACAGAAATTCACCCCTCCACTTT.

The chain recombines TRBV5-1 with TRBJ1-1; tentative D call: TRBD1 (5 bases). CDR1 is SGHRS and CDR2 is YFSETQ in the germline V gene. The CDR3 spans 15 residues. V dropped 1 base and J dropped 2 bases, with 12 bases sitting between them. CDR3 bases: TGCGCCAGCAGCTTGTTTGCAGGGACCAACACTGAAGCTTTCTTT. Protein product: CASSLFAGTNTEAFF.

The chain couples TRBV19 to TRBJ1-6, with D possibly TRBD1 on 6 matching bases. Germline V gene lookup returns CDR1 LNHDA and CDR2 SQIVND (reference sequence). Deletions cut 6 bases from V and 7 bases from J, with 13 bases between. The CDR3 sequence is 14 residues long. The DNA of the CDR3 is TGTGCCAGTAGCCCGGGAGGGGGAAATTCACCCCTCCACTTT. Translated: CASSPGGGNSPLHF.

The CDR3: CASARDSYNSPLHF. As DNA, the CDR3 is TGTGCCAGCGCCAGAGACAGCTATAATTCACCCCTCCACTTT. The chain is built from TRBV6-5 and TRBJ1-6; perhaps TRBD1 as D (5 bases). V dropped 8 bases and J dropped 3 bases, with 11 bases sitting between them. The CDR3 is made up of 14 amino acids. From germline, CDR1 is MNHEY and CDR2 SVGAGI.

The CDR3 loop reads CASSGGHGLYYNEQFF. As DNA, the CDR3 is TGTGCCAGCAGTGGGGGCCACGGACTCTACTACAATGAGCAGTTCTTC. The chain joins TRBV6-6 to TRBJ2-1; D may be TRBD1 (6 bases). Looked up from germline, CDR1 is MNHNY and CDR2 is SVGAGI (reference sequence). The CDR3 runs 16 residues. V lost 5 bases, J lost 3 bases, and 17 bases lay in between.